This T cell receptor beta chain was captured in a study of cytomegalovirus exposure and HLA in healthy donors. The study's findings and limits: Fewer N-insertions (relative to the approximately 700-donor mean) were reportedly seen in an Asian-associated ancestry cluster in a later analysis.

About this clone itself: Its specificity is not known.

The PCR was carried out with 60 Vbeta primers and 13 Jbeta primers. Sequenced by immunoSEQ multiplex PCR; TCRdb stores in-frame clones only, minus some. The table has 150,000 to 200,000 clones, roughly 79% seen once. Germline lookup yields CDR1 SGHNT and CDR2 YYREEE (reference sequence). Germline trimming cut 1 base from V and 3 bases from J; bases unmatched to any gene: 3. CDR3 length equals 15 residues. The chain links TRBV5-4 to TRBJ2-2; TRBD1 agrees at 7 bases. Sequencing input: PBMCs. The TCR comes from a woman in her twenties or thirties in good health and CMV-seropositive. CDR3 in DNA: TGTGCCAGCAGCTTGATACAGGGGCACACCGGGGAGCTGTTTTTT. This sequence encodes CASSLIQGHTGELFF.